Below are 28 T cell receptor beta chains sequenced from a single sample in a study of beta chain features in type 1 diabetes. What was sequenced were expressed TCRB transcripts, since all of the isolated RNA had been reverse transcribed. Repertoires were generated with immunoSEQ multiplex PCR, while TCRdb's copy carries only in-frame clones and drops some. The table lists 970,000 or so clones, roughly a sixth of them singletons. What was sequenced was naive CD4+ T cells from blood. These receptors were taken from a woman between 18 and 30 years old in good health.

V and J are TRBV25-1 and TRBJ1-5; the match to TRBD1 covers 7 bases. Germline trimming cut 3 bases from V and 3 bases from J; bases unmatched to any gene: 5. Looked up from germline, CDR1 is MGHDK and CDR2 is SYGVNS. The CDR3 spans 15 residues. The CDR3 region has the DNA TGTGCCAGCAGTGACGGGACAGCTAACAATCAGCCCCAGCATTTT. Protein product: CASSDGTANNQPQHF. The whole variable domain, filled in from reference TRBV25-1 and TRBJ1-5, reads EADIYQTPRYLVIGTGKKITLECSQTMGHDKMYWYQQDPGMELHLIHYSYGVNSTEKGDLSSESTVSRIRTEHFPLTLESARPSHTSQYLCASSDGTANNQPQHFGDGTRLSIL.

This sequence joins TRBV7-9 and TRBJ2-7; 7 nucleotides agree with TRBD2. V was pared by 5 bases and J by 0 bases, with 10 bases of the junction left unmatched. The germline CDR1 and CDR2 sequences are SEHNR and FQNEAQ (reference sequence). The CDR3 consists of 16 residues. The CDR3: CASSLETSRLSYEQYF. The DNA for the CDR3 is TGTGCCAGCAGCCTCGAGACTAGCCGGCTCTCCTACGAGCAGTACTTC.

This clone showed up just a few times. The chain uses TRBV27 and TRBJ2-3, with a possible D match to TRBD2 (6 bases). Germline lookup yields CDR1 MNHEY and CDR2 SMNVEV (reference sequence). The CDR3 totals 15 residues. V was pared by 7 bases and J by 3 bases, with 17 bases between. In nucleotides, the CDR3 is TGTGCCAGCACCCTCTCGGGACTGGGAACAGATACGCAGTATTTT. Translating it yields CASTLSGLGTDTQYF.

The chain employs TRBV5-4 and TRBJ2-5; tentative D call: TRBD2 (6 bases). With 3 bases removed from V and 1 base from J, the gap between germline ends came to 13 bases. CDR3 length: 15 amino acids. Germline-derived CDR1 and CDR2 are SGHNT and YYREEE (reference sequence). CDR3 region: CASSYGGAAQETQYF. The CDR3 DNA reads TGTGCCAGCAGCTACGGCGGGGCTGCCCAAGAGACCCAGTACTTC.

This clone was seen only a few times. The gene calls are TRBV18 and TRBJ1-5; a weak D match, TRBD1 (6 bases). Germline V gives CDR1 KGHSH, CDR2 LQKENI. Trimming took off 3 bases at V and 4 bases at J, with 16 bases between the two ends. The CDR3 is 16 amino acids. The CDR3 sequence: CASSPGGRAVNQPQHF. CDR3 bases: TGTGCCAGCTCACCTGGGGGGCGAGCCGTAAATCAGCCCCAGCATTTT.

This clone was seen more than once but under ten times. A junction end diverges from the germline sequence, so it may reflect a read error. The genes are TRBV5-4 and TRBJ2-1; 7 bases align to TRBD2. There are 15 residues in the CDR3. CDR1 and CDR2 from the germline V gene are SGHNT and YYREEE (reference sequence). Here the CDR3 DNA reads TGTGCCAGCAGCTTGGCCGGGACTATGAACAATCAGCAGTTCTTC. As protein: CASSLAGTMNNQQFF.

The chain is built from TRBV4-2 and TRBJ2-5, with 10 bases lining up with TRBD2. From germline, CDR1 is LGHNA and CDR2 YNFKEQ. The CDR3 extends over 15 amino acids. The V gene end was trimmed by 1 base and the J gene end by 4 bases; junction bases not matched to a gene: 3. The CDR3 bases are TGTGCCAGCAGCCAAGGTAGACTAGCGGGAGAGACCCAGTACTTC. It translates to CASSQGRLAGETQYF.

Of note for this clone: A junction boundary mismatches the germline segment, possibly from a read error. The V and J genes are TRBV7-2 and TRBJ2-1; tentative D call: TRBD2 (6 bases). The CDR3 is 14 residues long. Germline CDR1 is SGHTA and CDR2 is FQGNSA. The CDR3 DNA follows: TGTGCCAGCAGAGGTATGGGGGGACTCACGGAGCAGCTCTTC. This translates into CASRGMGGLTEQLF.

This clone was seen a handful of times. The chain couples TRBV5-4 to TRBJ2-3; no clear D. V was shortened by 0 bases and J by 1 base, with 9 bases between the two germline ends. The CDR3 has 15 amino acids. Germline V lookup: CDR1 SGHNT, CDR2 YYREEE (reference sequence). Here the CDR3 DNA reads TGTGCCAGCAGCTTGGGGCCAGCAGGCACAGATACGCAGTATTTT. It specifies CASSLGPAGTDTQYF.

This clone occurred a few times. This rearrangement joins TRBV4-3 to TRBJ2-2, with 7 bases matching TRBD2. J gave up 6 bases and V 2 bases, and 6 bases lay outside the gene matches. This CDR3 has 15 residues. Germline values: CDR1 LGHNA, CDR2 YSLEER. The CDR3 reads CASSQRTSRSGELFF. CDR3 coding DNA: TGCGCCAGCAGCCAACGGACTAGTCGGTCCGGGGAGCTGTTTTTT.

This clone appeared a single time. V is TRBV6-6 and J is TRBJ1-5, with TRBD1 as a possible D gene (5 bases). The germline gives CDR1 MNHNY, CDR2 SVGAGI (reference sequence). This CDR3 has 13 amino acids. Deletions cut 6 bases from V and 0 bases from J, with 6 bases between. The CDR3, as DNA: TGTGCCAGCAGCGACAGTAGCAATCAGCCCCAGCATTTT. Translation gives CASSDSSNQPQHF.

This chain uses TRBV6-1 with TRBJ2-7, with a weak D call TRBD2 (7 bases). V was cut by 7 bases and J by 5 bases, with 12 bases left in between. This CDR3 contains 12 residues. Per the germline V gene, CDR1 is MNHNS and CDR2 is SASEGT. CDR3 in DNA: TGTGCCAGCACTCCGGGGGGCCACGAGCAGTACTTC. Translating gives CASTPGGHEQYF.

V and J are TRBV15 and TRBJ1-2; D not certain. Trimming stripped 0 bases from V and 3 bases from J, with 8 bases between. This CDR3 is 14 amino acids long. CDR1 and CDR2 (germline): LNHNV, YYDKDF (reference sequence). This CDR3 reads CATSRESQDYGYTF. The CDR3 coding sequence is TGTGCCACCAGCAGAGAGTCGCAGGACTATGGCTACACCTTC.

The V and J genes are TRBV11-2 and TRBJ2-7, with 8 bases identical to TRBD2. CDR1 and CDR2 (germline): SGHAT, FQNNGV. The V gene end was trimmed by 4 bases and the J gene end by 4 bases; junction bases not matched to a gene: 6. The CDR3 has 14 amino acids. CDR3 protein: CASSSGTRPYEQYF. The CDR3 DNA reads as TGTGCCAGCAGCTCCGGGACTAGGCCGTACGAGCAGTACTTC.

The chain carries TRBV7-9 and TRBJ2-2; the D is unclear. The germline gives CDR1 SEHNR, CDR2 FQNEAQ (reference sequence). The CDR3 sequence is 15 residues long. V was pared by 2 bases and J by 4 bases, with 11 bases between. Written as DNA, the CDR3 is TGTGCCAGCAGCTTAATCCCAGGTCCCACCGGGGAGCTGTTTTTT. It translates to CASSLIPGPTGELFF.

This clone has more than one count but fewer than ten. This chain connects TRBV29-1 to TRBJ2-7; the match to TRBD1 covers 8 bases. This CDR3 has 14 amino acids. V gave up 5 bases and J gave up 6 bases; unmatched junction bases: 12. CDR1 is SQVTM, CDR2 ANQGSEA, per germline. CDR3 in amino acids: CSVLVQDRAGEQYF. In nucleotides, the CDR3 is TGCAGCGTTCTTGTTCAGGACAGGGCAGGCGAGCAGTACTTC.

The table lists this clone with a few counts. The chain combines TRBV7-9 with TRBJ1-3; D possibly corresponds to TRBD1 (6 bases). Trimming stripped 1 base from V and 2 bases from J, with 15 bases between. This CDR3 is built from 17 residues. Germline values: CDR1 SEHNR, CDR2 FQNEAQ (reference sequence). The CDR3 sequence: CASSLESWGAAGNTIYF. For the CDR3, the DNA is TGTGCCAGCAGCTTAGAAAGCTGGGGGGCTGCTGGAAACACCATATATTTT.

The gene calls are TRBV4-3 and TRBJ2-5, with 8 bases identical to TRBD2. The J call may not be correct, given that the DNA end is closer to TRBJ2-7. Germline V gene lookup returns CDR1 LGHNA and CDR2 YSLEER. This CDR3 contains 16 residues. This chain's CDR3 is CASSQEWLAGTYEQYF. CDR3 DNA: TGCGCCAGCAGCCAAGAGTGGTTAGCGGGAACCTACGAGCAGTACTTC.

This clone was seen only a few times. The chain carries TRBV28 and TRBJ2-3; D is unresolved. The V gene lost 2 bases and the J gene lost 4 bases, with 10 bases spanning the gap. Looked up from germline, CDR1 is MDHEN and CDR2 is SYDVKM. This CDR3 contains 14 residues. The CDR3 DNA sequence: TGTGCCAGCAGTTTACCGGCCACGGCAGATACGCAGTATTTT. Translation: CASSLPATADTQYF.

V is TRBV6-6 and J is TRBJ2-3; maybe TRBD2 (6 bases). CDR3 length: 14 residues. V lost 1 base and J lost 2, with 7 bases in between. CDR1 is MNHNY and CDR2 is SVGAGI in the germline V gene (reference sequence). CDR3 amino acids: CASSYWGLTDTQYF. The DNA for the CDR3 is TGTGCCAGCAGTTACTGGGGACTCACAGATACGCAGTATTTT.

The chain uses TRBV4-3 and TRBJ2-3; the match to TRBD2 covers 11 bases. V dropped 2 bases and J dropped 5; count of bases not matched to a gene: 12. CDR3 size: 18 residues. Germline CDR1 and CDR2: LGHNA and YSLEER. The CDR3 region has the DNA TGCGCCAGCAGCCAACTGAGGGGATCCGGGACTAGCGGAGATACGCAGTATTTT. It yields the protein CASSQLRGSGTSGDTQYF.

This clone occurred a few times. The rearrangement joins TRBV29-1 to TRBJ2-1; weak D call: TRBD1 (5 bases). CDR3 length: 12 residues. Germline values: CDR1 SQVTM, CDR2 ANQGSEA. The V and J ends lost 4 bases and 8 bases respectively, with 12 bases between them. The CDR3, as DNA: TGCAGCGTTGCGACCAGGGCTTATGAGCAGTTCTTC. It translates to CSVATRAYEQFF.

This sequence joins TRBV7-2 and TRBJ2-2; D gene ambiguous. CDR1 is SGHTA and CDR2 is FQGNSA in the germline V gene. This CDR3 comprises 13 residues. Trimming cost V 3 bases and J 8 bases, with 10 bases left between them. CDR3 region: CASSFGATGELFF. In DNA, the CDR3 is TGTGCCAGCAGCTTTGGCGCAACGGGGGAGCTGTTTTTT.

The genes are TRBV5-4 and TRBJ2-2; 9 positions match TRBD2. V shed 1 base, J shed 6 bases, and the junction held 7 bases outside the gene matches. Germline CDR1 and CDR2: SGHNT and YYREEE (reference sequence). The CDR3 consists of 16 residues. In nucleotides, the CDR3 is TGTGCCAGCAGCTTGTTAGCGGGAGTAAATGCCGGGGAGCTGTTTTTT. Protein product: CASSLLAGVNAGELFF.

Remarks on this clone: Other nucleotide sequences in the sample specify the same CDR3. The CDR3 DNA follows: TGTGCCACCAGCAGAGGGGGTACAGATACGCAGTATTTT. This gives the protein CATSRGGTDTQYF. This chain links TRBV15 with TRBJ2-3; the D is unclear. CDR3 length: 13 residues. Germline CDR1 and CDR2: LNHNV and YYDKDF (reference sequence). V was pared by 1 base and J by 3 bases, with 5 bases between. The whole variable domain, remainder taken from reference TRBV15 and TRBJ2-3, is DAMVIQNPRYQVTQFGKPVTLSCSQTLNHNVMYWYQQKSSQAPKLLFHYYDKDFNNEADTPDNFQSRRPNTSFCFLDIRSPGLGDTAMYLCATSRGGTDTQYFGPGTRLTVL.

This chain joins TRBV7-9 and TRBJ2-2, with 7 bases lining up with TRBD1. V shed 4 bases, J shed 6 bases, and the junction held 8 bases outside the gene matches. In germline, CDR1 is SEHNR, CDR2 FQNEAQ (reference sequence). This CDR3 contains 15 residues. The CDR3 DNA follows: TGTGCCAGCAGCTCCCAGACAGGGAAGGCCGGGGAGCTGTTTTTT. Protein: CASSSQTGKAGELFF.

The chain employs TRBV7-9 and TRBJ2-3; D is unclear. Germline V gives CDR1 SEHNR, CDR2 FQNEAQ (reference sequence). Trimming left V 1 base short and J 3 bases short, with 8 bases between. This CDR3 comprises 14 residues. CDR3 protein: CASSLDPLTDTQYF. CDR3 nucleotide sequence: TGTGCCAGCAGCTTAGACCCCCTAACAGATACGCAGTATTTT.

This clone was counted a few times. This chain uses TRBV4-1 with TRBJ2-2; 10 bases are a match to TRBD2. This CDR3 comprises 16 residues. The junction had 0 bases not matched to a gene; V was cut back by 2 bases and J by 0 bases. Germline V gene lookup returns CDR1 MGHRA and CDR2 YSYEKL. The CDR3 nucleotides read TGCGCCAGCAGCCAACTAGCGGGAGCGAACACCGGGGAGCTGTTTTTT. This gives the protein CASSQLAGANTGELFF.